The 3 T cell receptor beta chains below were found in one sample sequenced in a study of tissue T cells after allogeneic stem cell transplantation. The data were produced by immunoSEQ multiplex PCR, yet TCRdb's version contains in-frame clones alone and is incomplete. Counted here are some 45,000 clones, 80% to 95% occurring once; the ten biggest clones make up roughly 3.8%. Sample: blood, taken before transplantation. All receptors come from a woman aged 35-75 years who later had graft-versus-host disease after an allogeneic stem cell transplant.

This sequence joins TRBV7-9 and TRBJ1-1; D unresolved. Germline-derived CDR1 and CDR2 are SEHNR and FQNEAQ (reference sequence). V lost 4 bases and J 4 bases, leaving 13 bases between the germline ends. The CDR3 is 14 residues long. Here the CDR3 DNA reads TGTGCCAGCAGCTGGGGAGATTCCGGCACTGAAGCTTTCTTT. Amino acids: CASSWGDSGTEAFF.

The chain recombines TRBV9 with TRBJ2-3; TRBD1 is a possible D gene (6 bases). Germline V gene lookup returns CDR1 SGDLS and CDR2 YYNGEE. This CDR3 is 16 amino acids long. Trimming took off 0 bases at V and 6 bases at J, with 17 bases between the two ends. The CDR3 protein is CASSVVGSTQGDTQYF. CDR3 DNA: TGTGCCAGCAGCGTAGTCGGTTCTACACAGGGTGATACGCAGTATTTT.

This chain links TRBV7-9 with TRBJ1-3; D is uncertain. The V end lost 1 base, the J end lost 0 bases, and 7 bases lay between the germline ends. This CDR3 region has 15 residues. The germline V gene has CDR1 SEHNR and CDR2 FQNEAQ (reference sequence). For the CDR3, the DNA is TGTGCCAGCAGCTTAGGGTCAATCTCTGGAAACACCATATATTTT. Its protein is CASSLGSISGNTIYF.